Listed here are 24 T cell receptor beta chains from one sample, sequenced in a study of neurological immune-mediated disorders. In TCRdb, the 5' RACE reads were re-called with MiXCR into one record per CDR3 protein. This sample has 60,000 to 80,000 distinct CDR3 sequences, with more than 4% found just once. Sequencing was done on a sample of PBMCs. The receptors were gathered from a woman aged 45-60 years with multiple sclerosis.

This clonotype has ten or more counts. The gene calls are TRBV3-1 and TRBJ1-3; D remains unclear. CDR3 size: 14 residues. V was trimmed by 8 bases and J by 1 base, leaving 12 bases between them. Germline V CDR1 and CDR2: LGHDT, YNNKEL (reference sequence). CDR3 protein: CASRRIGSGNTIYF. The CDR3 DNA reads TGTGCCAGCCGTCGCATTGGGTCTGGAAACACCATATATTTT. The whole variable domain, remainder taken from reference TRBV3-1 and TRBJ1-3, is DTAVSQTPKYLVTQMGNDKSIKCEQNLGHDTMYWYKQDSKKFLKIMFSYNNKELIINETVPNRFSPKSPDKAHLNLHINSLELGDSAVYFCASRRIGSGNTIYFGEGSWLTVV.

This clonotype came up many times. The V call is TRBV20-1, the J call TRBJ1-3; perhaps TRBD1 as D (5 bases). V was clipped by 0 bases and J by 0 bases, with 12 bases between them. CDR3 length: 16 amino acids. Germline V CDR1 and CDR2: DFQATT, SNEGSKA (reference sequence). The chain's CDR3 is CSARDLEGLSGNTIYF. In DNA form, the CDR3 reads TGCAGTGCTAGAGATCTCGAGGGGCTCTCTGGAAACACCATATATTTT.

This clonotype appeared a few times. Given a much more abundant clone one base away, this may be a read error. The chain combines TRBV4-3 with TRBJ1-5, with unresolved D. V dropped 0 bases and J dropped 4 bases, with 4 bases sitting between them. CDR3 length: 13 amino acids. Germline V gene data show CDR1 as LGHNA and CDR2 as YSLEER. CDR3 nucleotides: TGCGCCAGCAGCCAAGAAAGAAATCAGCCCCAGCATTTT. It specifies CASSQERNQPQHF.

This clonotype was recorded many times. The V and J genes are TRBV6-2 or TRBV6-3 and TRBJ2-7, with a tentative D call TRBD2 (6 bases). V dropped 8 bases and J dropped 3 bases, with 17 bases sitting between them. This CDR3 spans 14 amino acids. The germline gives CDR1 MNHEY, CDR2 SVGEGT. CDR3 region: CASRRGFGGYEQYF. The CDR3 DNA sequence: TGTGCCAGCCGACGTGGGTTCGGGGGCTACGAGCAGTACTTC.

The sample holds many counts of this clonotype. The chain recombines TRBV7-9 with TRBJ2-2; D is undetermined. The CDR3 is made up of 14 amino acids. Trimming took 7 bases from V and 2 from J, leaving 11 bases between them. Germline-derived CDR1 and CDR2 are SEHNR and FQNEAQ (reference sequence). This CDR3 reads CASNDHLNTGELFF. In DNA, the CDR3 is TGTGCCAGCAATGATCACTTAAACACCGGGGAGCTGTTTTTT.

This clonotype was seen at least ten times. The gene calls are TRBV13 and TRBJ1-3, with D possibly matching TRBD1 (5 bases). The germline V gene has CDR1 PRHDT and CDR2 FYEKMQ (reference sequence). This CDR3 region has 19 residues. V was trimmed by 5 bases and J by 0 bases, leaving 23 bases between them. The CDR3, as DNA: TGTGCCAGCAGCACCCGCGTTGGGGGTTTCAGTCTCTCTGGAAACACCATATATTTT. Translation: CASSTRVGGFSLSGNTIYF.

This sequence joins TRBV29-1 and TRBJ2-3; D may match TRBD1 or TRBD2 (6 bases each). Trimming removed 4 bases at V and 0 bases at J, with 14 bases between. This CDR3 region has 15 residues. From germline, CDR1 is SQVTM and CDR2 ANQGSEA. The CDR3 region is CSVGGAGSSTDTQYF. The CDR3 DNA follows: TGCAGCGTTGGGGGGGCTGGGTCGAGCACAGATACGCAGTATTTT.

This clonotype was counted at least ten times. The chain carries TRBV7-2 and TRBJ2-3; unclear D gene. V lost 3 bases and J 6 bases, leaving 10 bases between the germline ends. This CDR3 is built from 13 residues. The germline gives CDR1 SGHTA, CDR2 FQGNSA. The CDR3 protein is CASSLERGDTQYF. The DNA of the CDR3 is TGTGCCAGCAGCTTGGAACGTGGGGATACGCAGTATTTT.

This clonotype was found a few times. The V gene is TRBV12-3 or TRBV12-4, the J gene TRBJ1-3, with no clear D. V was trimmed by 2 bases and J by 15 bases, leaving 23 bases between them. CDR3 length equals 15 residues. The CDR3 sequence: CASSLLGGVLDSPYF. CDR3 sequence (DNA): TGTGCCAGCAGTTTATTGGGCGGAGTATTAGATTCCCCATATTTT.

Note on this clonotype: Being one base from a much bigger clone, this may be a read error. The chain is built from TRBV20-1 and TRBJ2-1; 12 bases agree with TRBD2. V was pared by 5 bases and J by 13 bases, with 6 bases of the junction left unmatched. The CDR3 totals 12 residues. Germline CDR1 reads DFQATT; CDR2 reads SNEGSKA (reference sequence). The CDR3 DNA reads TGCAGTGCTCGGACTAGCGGGGTCATCCAGTTCTTC. It translates to CSARTSGVIQFF.

Worth noting for this clonotype: It may be a read error: a sequence one base away is much more abundant. The chain carries TRBV12-3 or TRBV12-4 and TRBJ2-5; maybe TRBD1 (5 bases). V lost 2 bases to trimming and J lost 5 bases, with 6 bases between them. The CDR3 has 12 residues. As DNA, the CDR3 is TGTGCCAGCAGTTTAAAGGGGGAGACCCAGTACTTC. Translation: CASSLKGETQYF.

This clonotype was picked up many times. V gene TRBV4-3 combines with J gene TRBJ2-2, with 8 bases fitting TRBD2. The CDR3 is 18 residues long. The germline V gene encodes CDR1 LGHNA and CDR2 YSLEER. Trimming at V came to 5 bases and at J to 0 bases, leaving 11 bases not matched to a gene. DNA of the CDR3: TGCGCCAGCAGCTCGAAGCCCAGCGGGGGATCGAACACCGGGGAGCTGTTTTTT. Amino acids: CASSSKPSGGSNTGELFF.

This clonotype was counted many times. The chain is built from TRBV27 and TRBJ1-1, with 7 bases that match TRBD1. The V segment lost 7 bases and the J segment 8 bases; nucleotides outside the gene matches: 10. Germline V gives CDR1 MNHEY, CDR2 SMNVEV (reference sequence). The CDR3 runs to 13 residues. The CDR3 reads CASTSYRGGEAFF. CDR3 DNA sequence: TGTGCCAGCACTTCTTATCGAGGGGGCGAAGCTTTCTTT.

Ten or more counts support this clonotype. CDR3 protein: CATSDRDRVTDTQYF. DNA for the CDR3: TGTGCCACCAGTGACCGGGACAGGGTCACAGATACGCAGTATTTT. The chain couples TRBV24-1 to TRBJ2-3, with TRBD1 matching 9 bases. From germline, CDR1 is KGHDR and CDR2 SFDVKD. V gave up 4 bases and J gave up 2 bases; unmatched junction bases: 3. CDR3 length: 15 residues.

This clonotype was counted many times. The chain recombines TRBV7-2 with TRBJ2-5; TRBD1 aligns across 9 bases. Germline CDR1 reads SGHTA; CDR2 reads FQGNSA. V was clipped by 3 bases and J by 6 bases; unmatched bases: 8. The CDR3 consists of 15 residues. The CDR3 DNA reads TGTGCCAGCAGCTTCCAGGGACAGGGACTCCAGACCCAGTACTTC. It yields the protein CASSFQGQGLQTQYF.

The sample holds many counts of this clonotype. The rearrangement links TRBV12-3 or TRBV12-4 to TRBJ2-2, with TRBD2 matching over 7 bases. This CDR3 has 14 residues. The junction had 8 bases not matched to a gene; V was cut back by 10 bases and J by 3 bases. The CDR3 region is CAIGGTGYTGELFF. The CDR3 coding sequence is TGTGCCATCGGGGGGACTGGATACACCGGGGAGCTGTTTTTT.

This clonotype was detected many times. This chain uses TRBV6-2 or TRBV6-3 with TRBJ1-1; a weak D match, TRBD1 (6 bases). V dropped 6 bases and J dropped 2 bases, with 13 bases sitting between them. Germline CDR1 MNHEY, CDR2 SVGEGT. The CDR3 sequence is 14 residues long. The CDR3 nucleotides are TGTGCCAGCAGGTACAGGGATATCAACACTGAAGCTTTCTTT. Its protein is CASRYRDINTEAFF.

Many counts were recorded for this clonotype. The CDR3 spells CASSSTGFSGANVLTF. The CDR3, as DNA: TGTGCCAGCAGCTCGACAGGGTTCTCTGGGGCCAACGTCCTGACTTTC. The chain has TRBV7-9 and TRBJ2-6, with 7 bases aligning to TRBD1. This CDR3 comprises 16 residues. V trimming: 4 bases; J trimming: 0 bases; junction bases outside the gene matches: 3. Germline CDR1 SEHNR, CDR2 FQNEAQ (reference sequence). The variable domain in full, completed from reference TRBV7-9 and TRBJ2-6, reads DTGVSQNPRHKITKRGQNVTFRCDPISEHNRLYWYRQTLGQGPEFLTYFQNEAQLEKSRLLSDRFSAERPKGSFSTLEIQRTEQGDSAMYLCASSSTGFSGANVLTFGAGSRLTVL.

This clonotype was recorded many times. The CDR3 protein is CSAIWASGGKDTQYF. DNA of the CDR3: TGCAGTGCTATCTGGGCTAGCGGGGGAAAAGATACGCAGTATTTT. The chain combines TRBV20-1 with TRBJ2-3, with 10 bases matching TRBD2. Germline V CDR1 and CDR2: DFQATT, SNEGSKA (reference sequence). The CDR3 runs to 15 residues. V dropped 4 bases and J dropped 5; count of bases not matched to a gene: 9.

A remark on this clonotype: No conserved phenylalanine or tryptophan ends this CDR3, so it is likely a read error. V and J are TRBV27 and TRBJ1-6; weak D call: TRBD1 (6 bases). The CDR3 spans 15 residues. Trimming took 5 bases from V and 10 from J, leaving 18 bases between them. In germline, CDR1 is MNHEY, CDR2 SMNVEV (reference sequence). The CDR3 DNA is TGTGCCAGCAGTCCCCCTGGGCAGGGGAAGTCACCCCTCCACAAT. This translates into CASSPPGQGKSPLHN.

This clonotype was seen repeatedly, ten times or more. The V gene is TRBV6-2 or TRBV6-3, the J gene TRBJ2-5; D is uncertain. The germline gives CDR1 MNHEY, CDR2 SVGEGT. The ends were cut back, 5 bases at V and 1 base at J, with 5 bases in the middle. This CDR3 is 12 amino acids long. CDR3 in DNA: TGTGCCAGCAGTGCTCCCCAAGAGACCCAGTACTTC. Encoded protein: CASSAPQETQYF.

This clonotype was seen many times. The chain couples TRBV6-5 to TRBJ2-4, with 7 bases identical to TRBD1. The V segment lost 5 bases and the J segment 8 bases; nucleotides outside the gene matches: 12. The germline V gene has CDR1 MNHEY and CDR2 SVGAGI. The CDR3 covers 15 residues. The CDR3 here is CASSRTGATGDIQYF. Here the CDR3 DNA reads TGTGCCAGCAGTAGAACAGGGGCAACTGGGGACATTCAGTACTTC.

At least ten counts were recorded for this clonotype. This sequence joins TRBV20-1 and TRBJ2-7; D might be TRBD2 (5 bases). The CDR3 totals 13 residues. V gave up 6 bases and J gave up 2 bases, with 14 bases separating them. Germline CDR1 and CDR2: DFQATT and SNEGSKA (reference sequence). CDR3 residues: CSAGGTGTYEQYF. CDR3 bases: TGCAGTGCCGGCGGTACGGGGACCTACGAGCAGTACTTC.

This clonotype has at least ten counts. This chain connects TRBV20-1 to TRBJ2-4, with 10 nucleotides matching TRBD1. The CDR3 extends over 15 amino acids. The germline gives CDR1 DFQATT, CDR2 SNEGSKA (reference sequence). The ends lost 0 bases at V and 6 bases at J; junction bases unmatched: 5. Here the CDR3 reads CSARDPGQGGNIQYF. CDR3 nucleotide sequence: TGCAGTGCTAGAGACCCCGGACAGGGGGGAAACATTCAGTACTTC.